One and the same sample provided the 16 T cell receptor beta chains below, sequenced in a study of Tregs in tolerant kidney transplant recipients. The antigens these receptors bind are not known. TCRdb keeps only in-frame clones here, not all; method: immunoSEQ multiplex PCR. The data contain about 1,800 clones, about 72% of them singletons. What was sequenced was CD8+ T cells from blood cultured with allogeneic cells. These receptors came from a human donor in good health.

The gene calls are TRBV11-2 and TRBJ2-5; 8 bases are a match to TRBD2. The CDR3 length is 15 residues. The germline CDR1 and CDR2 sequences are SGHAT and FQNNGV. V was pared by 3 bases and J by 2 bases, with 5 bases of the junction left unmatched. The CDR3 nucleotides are TGTGCCAGCAGCTTCTGGAGCGGGGGACAAGAGACCCAGTACTTC. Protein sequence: CASSFWSGGQETQYF.

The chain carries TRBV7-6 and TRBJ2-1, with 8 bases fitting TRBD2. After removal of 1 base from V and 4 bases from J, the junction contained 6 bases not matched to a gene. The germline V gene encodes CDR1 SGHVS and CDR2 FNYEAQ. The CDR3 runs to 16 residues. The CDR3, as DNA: TGTGCCAGCAGCTTAGAAGTAGCGGGAATATACAATGAGCAGTTCTTC. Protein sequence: CASSLEVAGIYNEQFF.

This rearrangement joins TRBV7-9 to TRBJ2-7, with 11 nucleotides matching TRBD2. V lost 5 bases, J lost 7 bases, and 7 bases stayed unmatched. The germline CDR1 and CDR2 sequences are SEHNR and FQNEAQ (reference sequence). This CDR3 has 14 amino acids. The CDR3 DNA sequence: TGTGCCAGCAGCCGACTAGCGGGATTGGAAGAGCAGTACTTC. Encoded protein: CASSRLAGLEEQYF.

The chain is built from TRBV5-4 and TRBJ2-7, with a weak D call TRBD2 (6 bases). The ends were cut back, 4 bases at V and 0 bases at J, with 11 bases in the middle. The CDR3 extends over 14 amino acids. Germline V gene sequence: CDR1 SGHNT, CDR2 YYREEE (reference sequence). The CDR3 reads CASSLAILSYEQYF. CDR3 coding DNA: TGTGCCAGCAGCCTAGCGATCCTCTCCTACGAGCAGTACTTC.

DNA of the CDR3: TGTGCCATCAGTGAGTCCCGGGACAGAGAGAGCTACGAGCAGTACTTC. Translating it yields CAISESRDRESYEQYF. The V call is TRBV10-3, the J call TRBJ2-7; 7 bases are a match to TRBD1. The CDR3 has 16 amino acids. Per germline, CDR1 ENHRY and CDR2 SYGVKD. The trim removed 0 bases at V and 3 bases at J, leaving 8 bases unmatched.

CDR3 bases: TGTGCCAGCTTCCCCCCCGCGGCTAGCGGGAGTTACGAGCAGTACTTC. Translation gives CASFPPAASGSYEQYF. The chain couples TRBV7-9 to TRBJ2-7, with 10 nucleotides matching TRBD2. Germline CDR1 SEHNR, CDR2 FQNEAQ (reference sequence). J lost 4 bases, V lost 8 bases, and 14 bases had no gene match. The CDR3 is 16 residues long. The whole variable domain, filled in from reference TRBV7-9 and TRBJ2-7, reads DTGVSQNPRHKITKRGQNVTFRCDPISEHNRLYWYRQTLGQGPEFLTYFQNEAQLEKSRLLSDRFSAERPKGSFSTLEIQRTEQGDSAMYLCASFPPAASGSYEQYFGPGTRLTVT.

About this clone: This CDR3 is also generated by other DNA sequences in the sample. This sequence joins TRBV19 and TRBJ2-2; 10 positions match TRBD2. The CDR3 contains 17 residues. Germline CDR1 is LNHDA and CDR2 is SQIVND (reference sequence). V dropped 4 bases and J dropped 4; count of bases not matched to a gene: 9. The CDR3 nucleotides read TGTGCCAGTAGTACCCGAGCGGGGGGGTGGTTCACCGGGGAGCTGTTTTTT. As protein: CASSTRAGGWFTGELFF.

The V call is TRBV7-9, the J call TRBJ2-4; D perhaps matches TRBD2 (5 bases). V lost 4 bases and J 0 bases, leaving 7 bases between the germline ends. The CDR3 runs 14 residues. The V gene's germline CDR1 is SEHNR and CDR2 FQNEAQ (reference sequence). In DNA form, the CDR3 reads TGTGCCAGCAGCTCCGGGATAGCCAAAAACATTCAGTACTTC. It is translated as CASSSGIAKNIQYF.

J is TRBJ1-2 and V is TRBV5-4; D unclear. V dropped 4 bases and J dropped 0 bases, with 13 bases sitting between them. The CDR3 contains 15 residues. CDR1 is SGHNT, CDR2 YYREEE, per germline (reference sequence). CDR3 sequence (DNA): TGTGCCAGCAGCCCTGGCATCGGTACTAACTATGGCTACACCTTC. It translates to CASSPGIGTNYGYTF.

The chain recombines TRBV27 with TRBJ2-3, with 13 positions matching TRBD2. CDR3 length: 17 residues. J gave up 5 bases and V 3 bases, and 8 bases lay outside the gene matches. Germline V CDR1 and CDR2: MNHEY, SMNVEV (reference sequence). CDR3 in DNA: TGTGCCAGCAGTTTCCTACTAGCGGGGGGGCCAGGAGATACGCAGTATTTT. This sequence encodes CASSFLLAGGPGDTQYF.

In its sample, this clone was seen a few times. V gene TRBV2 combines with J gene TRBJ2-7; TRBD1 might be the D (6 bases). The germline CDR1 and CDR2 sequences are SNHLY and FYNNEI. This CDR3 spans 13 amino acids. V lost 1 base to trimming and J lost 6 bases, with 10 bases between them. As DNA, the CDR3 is TGTGCCAGCAGTGAAGGGGGGCCCGGCGAGCAGTACTTC. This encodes CASSEGGPGEQYF. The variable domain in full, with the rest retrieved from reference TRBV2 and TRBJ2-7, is EPEVTQTPSHQVTQMGQEVILRCVPISNHLYFYWYRQILGQKVEFLVSFYNNEISEKSEIFDDQFSVERPDGSNFTLKIRSTKLEDSAMYFCASSEGGPGEQYFGPGTRLTVT.

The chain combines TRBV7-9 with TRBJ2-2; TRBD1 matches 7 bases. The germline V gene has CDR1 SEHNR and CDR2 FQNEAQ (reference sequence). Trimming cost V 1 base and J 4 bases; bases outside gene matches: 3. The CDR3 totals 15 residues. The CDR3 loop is CASSLEGQLTGELFF. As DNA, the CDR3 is TGTGCCAGCAGCTTAGAGGGACAGCTCACCGGGGAGCTGTTTTTT.

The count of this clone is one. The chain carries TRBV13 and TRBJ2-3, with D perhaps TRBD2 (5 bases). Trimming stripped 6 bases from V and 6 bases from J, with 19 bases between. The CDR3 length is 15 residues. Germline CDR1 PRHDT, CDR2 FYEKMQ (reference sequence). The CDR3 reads CASSDDRGSFDTQYF. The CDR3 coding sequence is TGTGCCAGCAGTGACGACCGGGGAAGTTTCGATACGCAGTATTTT.

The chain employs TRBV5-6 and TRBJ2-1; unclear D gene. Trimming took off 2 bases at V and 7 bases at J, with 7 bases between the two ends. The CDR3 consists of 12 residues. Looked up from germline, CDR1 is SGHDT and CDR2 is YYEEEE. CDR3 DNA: TGTGCCAGCAGCTTTCTGGAAAATGAGCAGTTCTTC. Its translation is CASSFLENEQFF.

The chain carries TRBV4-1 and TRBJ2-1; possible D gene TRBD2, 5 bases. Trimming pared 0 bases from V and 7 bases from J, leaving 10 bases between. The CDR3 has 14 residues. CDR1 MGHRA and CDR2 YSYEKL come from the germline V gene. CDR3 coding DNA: TGCGCCAGCAGCCAAGATCGTGGGAGTAATGAGCAGTTCTTC. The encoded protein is CASSQDRGSNEQFF.

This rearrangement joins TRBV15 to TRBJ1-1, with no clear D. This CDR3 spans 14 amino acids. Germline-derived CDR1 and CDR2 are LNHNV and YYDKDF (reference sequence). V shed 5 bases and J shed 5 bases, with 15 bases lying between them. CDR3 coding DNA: TGTGCCACCAGCCACGGCCCCGGCTCAACTGAAGCTTTCTTT. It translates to CATSHGPGSTEAFF.